This T cell receptor beta chain was observed in a study of shared clonotypes between healthy human individuals. Whole-study context: A couple of female and a few male donors aged 18 to 49 were enrolled.

With regard to this clone: The antigen remains undetermined.

Trimming pared 6 bases from V and 8 bases from J, leaving 11 bases between. The CDR3 covers 12 residues. Germline V CDR1 and CDR2: SEHNR, FQNEAQ (reference sequence). DNA at about 200 ng, some 31,000 T cell genomes, went into sorted-subset replicate PCRs. Data came from immunoSEQ multiplex PCR; TCRdb stores just in-frame clones and leaves some out. Among approximately 1.9 million clones listed, about 94% were seen once. Terminally differentiated effector memory CD45RA+ cells were excluded from the naive CD8 cells, which were CD45RO-negative and positively selected for CCR7. Study results and limitations: Clonotype sharing among donors was expected to depend on sequencing depth.

The source of this sequence is a man aged 18 to 30 in good health. Some clones in this sample may be carry-over from other donors' samples. The chain recombines TRBV7-9 with TRBJ2-1; perhaps TRBD2 as D (5 bases). What was sequenced was naive CD8+ T cells from PBMCs. The CDR3 DNA sequence: TGTGCCAGCAGTTCTAATAGCGATGAGCAGTTCTTC. Residues: CASSSNSDEQFF.